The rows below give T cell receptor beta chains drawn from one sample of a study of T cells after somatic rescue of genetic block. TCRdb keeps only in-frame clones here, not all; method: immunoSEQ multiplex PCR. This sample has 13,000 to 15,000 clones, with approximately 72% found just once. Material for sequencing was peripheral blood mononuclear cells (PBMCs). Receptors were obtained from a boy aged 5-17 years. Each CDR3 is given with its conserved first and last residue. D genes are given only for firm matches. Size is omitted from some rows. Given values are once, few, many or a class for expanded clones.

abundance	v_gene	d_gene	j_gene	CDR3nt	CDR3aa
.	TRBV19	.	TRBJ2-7	TGTGCCAGTAGTATAGGCAGGGGGGAGAACGAGCAGTACTTC	CASSIGRGENEQYF
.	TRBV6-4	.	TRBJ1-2	TGTGCCAGCAGGCCCCGGGGGAAAGGCTATGGCTACACCTTC	CASRPRGKGYGYTF
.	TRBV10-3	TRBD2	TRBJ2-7	TGTGCCATCAGTGATACGGCTAGCGGGAGCTACGAGCAGTACTTC	CAISDTASGSYEQYF
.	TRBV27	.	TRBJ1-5	TGTGCCAGCAGTTTTACCCTCCATCAGCCCCAGCATTTT	CASSFTLHQPQHF
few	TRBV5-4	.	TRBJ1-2	TGTGCCAGCAGCTTAGCGGCAGCCCTTAACTATGGCTACACCTTC	CASSLAAALNYGYTF
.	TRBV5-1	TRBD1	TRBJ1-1	TGCGCCAGCAGCGGGACAGCCATGAACACTGAAGCTTTCTTT	CASSGTAMNTEAFF
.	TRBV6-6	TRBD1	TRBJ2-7	TGTGCCAGCAGTTGGGACAGGGAGACCGAGCAGTACTTC	CASSWDRETEQYF
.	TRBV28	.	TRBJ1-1	TGTGCCAGCAGTTTGCAAAGGGTGTCCGGCACTGAAGCTTTCTTT	CASSLQRVSGTEAFF
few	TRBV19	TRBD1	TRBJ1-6	TGTGCCAGTAGTAGGACAGGGGACACCTATAATTCACCCCTCCACTTT	CASSRTGDTYNSPLHF
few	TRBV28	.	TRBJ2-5	TGTGCCAGCAGTTTAAGGCCCCAAGAGACCCAGTACTTC	CASSLRPQETQYF
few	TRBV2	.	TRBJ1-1	TGTGCCAGCAGAGGGGACGGTTTGAACACTGAAGCTTTCTTT	CASRGDGLNTEAFF
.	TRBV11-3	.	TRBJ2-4	TGTGCCAGCAGCTTAGATCACGGCGCCAAAAACATTCAGTACTTC	CASSLDHGAKNIQYF
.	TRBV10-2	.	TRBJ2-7	TGCGCCAGCAGTGCTTGGGGCCCCTACGAGCAGTACTTC	CASSAWGPYEQYF
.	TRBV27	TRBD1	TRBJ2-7	TGTGCCAGCAGTTCATGGGGGACAGGGGTTTACGAGCAGTACTTC	CASSSWGTGVYEQYF
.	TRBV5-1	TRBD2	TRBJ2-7	TGCGCCAGCAGCGGCGGACTAGCGAGCGTGTGGGAGCAGTACTTC	CASSGGLASVWEQYF
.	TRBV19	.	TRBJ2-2	TGTGCCAGTAGTATAGACCGAACAGGGACCGGGGAGCTGTTTTTT	CASSIDRTGTGELFF
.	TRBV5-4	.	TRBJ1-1	TGTGCCAGCAGCTTGGGAGGGGGACCGGAAATGAACACTGAAGCTTTCTTT	CASSLGGGPEMNTEAFF
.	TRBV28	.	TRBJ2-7	TGTGCCAGCTTGGGGGGCGGCACCTACGAGCAGTACTTC	CASLGGGTYEQYF
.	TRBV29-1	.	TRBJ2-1	TGCAGCGTTGGCCCTCGGGAACTTGGGAACCACAATGAGCAGTTCTTC	CSVGPRELGNHNEQFF
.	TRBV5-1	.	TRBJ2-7	TGCGCCAGCAGCTTCCAGGCCCCCTACGAGCAGTACTTC	CASSFQAPYEQYF
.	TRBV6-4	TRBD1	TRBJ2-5	TGTGCCAGCAGTTACGGGACAGGGGGGCAAGAGACCCAGTACTTC	CASSYGTGGQETQYF
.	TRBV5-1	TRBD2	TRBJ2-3	TGCGCCAGCAGCTCGAGACTAGCGGGAGTCACAGATACGCAGTATTTT	CASSSRLAGVTDTQYF
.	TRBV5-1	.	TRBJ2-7	TGCGCCAGCAGCTTGGTGGGGGGGCAGACCTACGAGCAGTACTTC	CASSLVGGQTYEQYF
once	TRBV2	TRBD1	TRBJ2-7	TGTGCCAGCAACTTACCGGGACAGGGGACCTACGAGCAGTACTTC	CASNLPGQGTYEQYF
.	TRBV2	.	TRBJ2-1	TGTGCCAGCAGTGAAAGATGGGAAGGTGAGCAGTTCTTC	CASSERWEGEQFF
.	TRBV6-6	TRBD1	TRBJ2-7	TGTGCCAGCAGTTACCGGACAGGGGGCGACGAGCAGTACTTC	CASSYRTGGDEQYF
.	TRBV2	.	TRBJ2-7	TGTGCCAGCAGTGAAAACGGGGGCGCGCACGAGCAGTACTTC	CASSENGGAHEQYF
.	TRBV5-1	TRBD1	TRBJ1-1	TGCGCCAGCAGCTCGACAGGGTCGAACACTGAAGCTTTCTTT	CASSSTGSNTEAFF
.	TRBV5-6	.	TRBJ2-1	TGTGCCAGCAGCTTTTTAGGTGAGCAGTTCTTC	CASSFLGEQFF
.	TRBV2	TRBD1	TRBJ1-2	TGTGCCAGCAGTGGGGAGGGGGCAGTGGGCCTCTATGGCTACACCTTC	CASSGEGAVGLYGYTF
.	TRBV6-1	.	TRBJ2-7	TGTGCCAGCAGAATCCTGGCGGAATTCTACGAGCAGTACTTC	CASRILAEFYEQYF
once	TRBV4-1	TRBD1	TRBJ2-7	TGCGCCAGCAGCCAAGCCGGACCGGGACAGGTCTCCTACGAGCAGTACTTC	CASSQAGPGQVSYEQYF
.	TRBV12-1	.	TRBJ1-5	TGTGCCAGCAGCTTTATTAGGGATAGTCAGCCCCAGCATTTT	CASSFIRDSQPQHF
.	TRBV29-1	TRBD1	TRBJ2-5	TGCAGCGTTGCGGGGACAGATCAAGAGACCCAGTACTTC	CSVAGTDQETQYF
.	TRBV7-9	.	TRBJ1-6	TGTGCCAGCAGCTTACTCAGCTCCTATAATTCACCCCTCCACTTT	CASSLLSSYNSPLHF
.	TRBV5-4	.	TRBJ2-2	TGTGCCAGCAGCTTCCAGGGACAAAGGGAGCTGTTTTTT	CASSFQGQRELFF
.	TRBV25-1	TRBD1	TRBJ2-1	TGTGCCAGCAGTGAATTTCTCGGGACAGGTCAGAATGAGCAGTTCTTC	CASSEFLGTGQNEQFF
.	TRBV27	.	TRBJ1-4	TGTGCCAGCAGTTTATCACGCCCGGGAGGGGTTAATGAAAAACTGTTTTTT	CASSLSRPGGVNEKLFF
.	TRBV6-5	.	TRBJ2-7	TGTGCCAGCAGTTCCCGGACAGCTCTCTACGAGCAGTACTTC	CASSSRTALYEQYF
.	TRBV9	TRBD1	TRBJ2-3	TGTGCCAGCAGCGGCCGGGACAGGGGGCAAAGGGAGTGGGATACGCAGTATTTT	CASSGRDRGQREWDTQYF
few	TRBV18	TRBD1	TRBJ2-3	TGTGCCAGCTCACCGACAGGGGGCGTGTGGGATACGCAGTATTTT	CASSPTGGVWDTQYF
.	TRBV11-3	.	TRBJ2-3	TGTGCCAGCAGCCGAGGGCAGGGATACACAGATACGCAGTATTTT	CASSRGQGYTDTQYF
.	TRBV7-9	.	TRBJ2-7	TGTGCCAGCACACCACCCGAAAACTACGAGCAGTACTTC	CASTPPENYEQYF
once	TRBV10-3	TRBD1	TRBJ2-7	TGTGCCATCAGTGAGCCCGCTGGACAGGCCTACGAGCAGTACTTC	CAISEPAGQAYEQYF
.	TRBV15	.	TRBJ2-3	TGTGCCACCAGCAGCACAGATACGCAGTATTTT	CATSSTDTQYF
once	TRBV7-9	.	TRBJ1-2	TGTGCCAGCACCGAAGGGGAGGGTCTGGGTGGCTACACCTTC	CASTEGEGLGGYTF
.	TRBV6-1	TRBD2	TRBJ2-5	TGTGCCATCTTAGCGGGAGGGGCCCAAGAGACCCAGTACTTC	CAILAGGAQETQYF
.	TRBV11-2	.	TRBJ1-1	TGTGCCAGCAGCTTAACGGGGGCGGTGAACACTGAAGCTTTCTTT	CASSLTGAVNTEAFF
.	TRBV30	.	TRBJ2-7	TGTGCCTGGAGTGTTGGGGTCGAGCAGTACTTC	CAWSVGVEQYF
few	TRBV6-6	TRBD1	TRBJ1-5	TGTGCCAGCAGTTGGACAGGGGGTCAGCCCCAGCATTTT	CASSWTGGQPQHF
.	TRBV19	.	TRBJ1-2	TGTGCCAGTAGTTTACGGACAGCCTGGGGCTACACCTTC	CASSLRTAWGYTF
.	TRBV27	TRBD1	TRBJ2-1	TGTGCCAGCACATTCCGGGACAGGGTTTACAATGAGCAGTTCTTC	CASTFRDRVYNEQFF
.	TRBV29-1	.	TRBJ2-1	TGCAGCGTTGGCTCCGGGATCCCCCATGAGCAGTTCTTC	CSVGSGIPHEQFF
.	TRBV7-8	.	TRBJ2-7	TGTGCCAGCAGCACCCCCCAGGCGGGGTCCTACGAGCAGTACTTC	CASSTPQAGSYEQYF
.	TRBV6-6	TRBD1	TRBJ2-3	TGTGCCAGCAGTTTACAGGGGGCCCCAGATACGCAGTATTTT	CASSLQGAPDTQYF
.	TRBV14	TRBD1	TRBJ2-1	TGTGCCAGCAGCCCGACTGACAGGGCCCCCTACAATGAGCAGTTCTTC	CASSPTDRAPYNEQFF
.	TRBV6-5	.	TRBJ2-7	TGTGCCAGCAGTTACGGCCCGGGATACCCCTACGAGCAGTACTTC	CASSYGPGYPYEQYF
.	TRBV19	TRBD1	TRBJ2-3	TGTGCCAGTAGTGATATCCTAGGACAGGGCCCCACAGATACGCAGTATTTT	CASSDILGQGPTDTQYF
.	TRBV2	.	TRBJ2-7	TGTGCCAGCAAGGATACAGGTGTAAGGTACGAGCAGTACTTC	CASKDTGVRYEQYF
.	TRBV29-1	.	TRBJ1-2	TGCAGCACCGGGACGGGGACTAACTATGGCTACACCTTC	CSTGTGTNYGYTF